The rows below give T cell receptor beta chains drawn from one sample of a study of blood T cells in healthy people across ages. TCRdb fed the 5' RACE reads into MiXCR, producing one record per CDR3 protein. The data hold roughly 1.6 million distinct CDR3 sequences, with approximately 32% observed a single time. Sequencing was carried out using blood. These TCRs come from a woman under 40 in good health. CDR3s leave out the opening cysteine and the closing phenylalanine or tryptophan.

j_call	v_call	cdr3_aa
TRBJ1-2	TRBV7-2	ASSLLGGYT
.	TRBV9	ASSVTSGAIYEQY
TRBJ1-4	TRBV4-1	ASSQTTGAYEKLF
TRBJ1-1	TRBV12-3/TRBV12-4	ASSQGQGVTEAF
TRBJ1-2	TRBV27	ASRTGKNYGYT
TRBJ1-1	TRBV12-3/TRBV12-4	ASSSQVFTEAF
TRBJ2-4	TRBV20-1	SARDMRGGPGNIQY
TRBJ1-2	TRBV6-5	ASSRTDRYRGYT
TRBJ1-2	TRBV20-1	SAREGTGKDRGYT
TRBJ1-2	TRBV15	ATSTGRNYGYT
TRBJ2-5	TRBV3-1	ASSQVAKTQY
TRBJ2-5	TRBV20-1	SAPRTGETETQY
TRBJ2-1	TRBV29-1	SVGGATLAGVYNEQF
TRBJ2-2	TRBV5-1	ASSLGDNLKNTGELF
TRBJ2-5	TRBV3-1	ASSQDRPSGENNEQY
TRBJ1-2	TRBV29-1	SVIGGGRLGYT
TRBJ2-3	TRBV7-9	ASSLRGTSGGIMRDTQY
TRBJ2-1	TRBV9	ASSVEGTGDNEQF
TRBJ1-2	TRBV30	AWIRGDYGYT
TRBJ1-6	TRBV30	AWSSGLKNSPLH
TRBJ2-7	TRBV9	ASSVGFGTSGGISYEQY
TRBJ1-2	TRBV5-1	ASSPSALGDGYT
TRBJ1-1	TRBV7-9	ASSLGTILPNTEAF
TRBJ2-1	TRBV3-1	ASSLSLGAHEQF
TRBJ1-1	TRBV18	ASSPVPGREAF
TRBJ2-5	TRBV20-1	SVRSAFGETQY
TRBJ2-3	TRBV19	ASSIQRRLDTQY
TRBJ1-2	TRBV6-1	ASRVTGGDGYT
TRBJ2-3	TRBV5-1	ASSLQRTGVATDTQY
TRBJ2-3	TRBV30	AWSIGGTDTQY
TRBJ2-7	TRBV30	AWSGSPYEQY
TRBJ2-3	TRBV5-1	ASSLPGVSGDTQY
TRBJ2-3	TRBV20-1	SATGRGTDTQY
TRBJ2-1	TRBV28	ASSSRGLAGLSVNEQF
TRBJ2-3	TRBV7-9	ASRNKGGADTQY
TRBJ2-1	TRBV18	ASSPALAGGGSSEQF
TRBJ2-3	TRBV25-1	ASSDSGAFTDTQY
TRBJ1-2	TRBV20-1	SARADAHYGYT
.	TRBV5-1	ASSLATGSGEQY
TRBJ1-2	TRBV27	ASGHRTGGANYGYT
TRBJ2-3	TRBV2	VPRGHLGTSGSFSTDTQY
TRBJ2-5	TRBV3-1	ASSQELTGAEYQETQY
TRBJ2-7	TRBV5-1	ASSLSGTSDRRAEQY
TRBJ2-1	TRBV5-6	ASSPRGRGVLSYNEQF
TRBJ2-3	TRBV5-1	ASSAGTGRSTDTQY
TRBJ2-7	TRBV6-1	ASSENGGVRNEQY
TRBJ2-3	TRBV7-2	ASSFPSGGVDTQY
TRBJ2-2	TRBV27	ASSLSMYGGTGELF
TRBJ1-2	TRBV7-3	ASSLIGGQNYGYT
TRBJ2-1	TRBV15	ATSRPGGSSYNEQF
TRBJ1-1	TRBV3-1	ATQSEGRTMEAF
TRBJ1-3	TRBV5-1	ASSLADPGNTIY
TRBJ2-7	TRBV20-1	SASGQGVPYEQY
TRBJ1-5	TRBV9	ASSVDGQQGPQH
.	TRBV20-1	SASTGGPFHEQY
TRBJ2-5	TRBV5-4	ASSLLAVGETQY
TRBJ2-7	TRBV20-1	SAGTAYEQY
TRBJ2-5	TRBV4-1	ASSQDQGLAGGAQY